This is a list of T cell receptor beta chains from one sample in a study of sequential checkpoint blockade in melanoma. Some clones are missing from TCRdb's copy, which holds only in-frame ones; the method was immunoSEQ multiplex PCR. The sample contains 5,500 to 6,500 clones, around 58% of which appear only once. The starting material was CD8+ T cells sorted from blood (inferred from file names), obtained from a patient given nivolumab and ipilimumab in sequence. These receptors came from a human donor with melanoma. Each CDR3 is given with its conserved first and last residue. The order of the fields is D gene, J gene, V gene, clone size, CDR3 DNA, CDR3 protein. A D gene is named only where the DNA matches it firmly. Only part of the rows carry a size: once, few, many, or a class if the clone is expanded.

- TRBJ2-7 TRBV19 - TGTGCCAGTAGTATACAGGGCACCTACGAGCAGTACTTC CASSIQGTYEQYF
- TRBJ2-3 TRBV9 - TGTGCCAGCAGCGTAGAGGAGGGTAGGACAGATACGCAGTATTTT CASSVEEGRTDTQYF
- TRBJ2-3 TRBV10-3 - TGTGCCATCAGTATACTACTAGAATCCACAGATACGCAGTATTTT CAISILLESTDTQYF
- TRBJ2-1 TRBV18 - TGTGCCAGCTCACCACAAGGGGGTACCCTTAATGAGCAGTTCTTC CASSPQGGTLNEQFF
- TRBJ2-2 TRBV29-1 few TGCAGCGTTGAAGCGTGGGAGACCGGGGAGCTGTTTTTT CSVEAWETGELFF
- TRBJ1-5 TRBV7-9 few TGTGCCAGCAGCTTAGGTCAGGGCTTTCAGCCCCAGCATTTT CASSLGQGFQPQHF
TRBD2 TRBJ2-7 TRBV14 large TGTGCCAGCAGCACCGGGACTAGCGTTACCTACGAGCAGTACTTC CASSTGTSVTYEQYF
- TRBJ1-4 TRBV7-8 - TGTGCCAGCACCGAGGGTTTAAGGGAAAAACTGTTTTTT CASTEGLREKLFF
- TRBJ2-5 TRBV7-6 - TGTGCCAGCAGCCTAGGATGGAGCGGAGAGACCCAGTACTTC CASSLGWSGETQYF
- TRBJ1-1 TRBV9 - TGTGCCAGCAGCGTAGCCGCCGGAGGCACTGAAGCTTTCTTT CASSVAAGGTEAFF
TRBD2 TRBJ2-1 TRBV7-9 - TGTGCCAGCAGGCGGACTAGCGGGGCCTCCTACAATGAGCAGTTCTTC CASRRTSGASYNEQFF
- TRBJ1-1 TRBV7-9 once TGTGCCAGCAGCTTAGTCGGGAACACTGAAGCTTTCTTT CASSLVGNTEAFF
TRBD2 TRBJ2-7 TRBV18 - TGTGCCAGCTCACCACCGGGACTAGCCCAATCCTACGAGCAGTACTTC CASSPPGLAQSYEQYF
- TRBJ2-2 TRBV7-3 - TGTGCCAGCAGCTCCCTATTCACCGGGGAGCTGTTTTTT CASSSLFTGELFF
TRBD1 TRBJ1-1 TRBV2 - TGTGCCAGCAGAACGTTACAGGGGTACACTGAAGCTTTCTTT CASRTLQGYTEAFF
TRBD2 TRBJ2-5 TRBV29-1 few TGCAGCGTTGAATTCGGGGGGCAAGAGACCCAGTACTTC CSVEFGGQETQYF
- TRBJ1-2 TRBV30 - TGTGCCTGGAGTACAAACACACCAGGAATTGGTGGCTACACCTTC CAWSTNTPGIGGYTF
TRBD1 TRBJ2-1 TRBV4-1 - TGCGCCAGCAGCCAAGCCCTAGGGGACAGGTACAATGAGCAGTTCTTC CASSQALGDRYNEQFF
- TRBJ1-1 TRBV5-1 - TGCGCCAGCAGCTTGGACAGAAACACTGAAGCTTTCTTC CASSLDRNTEAFF
TRBD2 TRBJ2-1 TRBV13 - TGTGCCAGCAGCCCACGCGGGGGGGTCCCTGAGCAGTTCTTC CASSPRGGVPEQFF
- TRBJ2-5 TRBV7-8 - TGTGCCGTCAAAACACAGGGTGCACGGGAGACCCAGTACTTC CAVKTQGARETQYF
- TRBJ2-3 TRBV25-1 few TGTGCCAGCAGCGGGGATACGCAGTATTTT CASSGDTQYF
- TRBJ2-7 TRBV5-4 few TGTGCCAGCACCCCAGACCGGGGGACGGAAGAGCAGTACTTC CASTPDRGTEEQYF
TRBD2 TRBJ2-5 TRBV6-6 - TGTGCCAGCAGCCCCCTTGGGCGGGAGCAAGAGACCCAGTACTTC CASSPLGREQETQYF
- TRBJ1-1 TRBV5-4 few TGTGCCAGCAGCTTGGGTGGGGGCGATGCTTTCTTT CASSLGGGDAFF
- TRBJ2-5 TRBV27 - TGTGCCAGCAGTTTAACCGGGGGGCCAGAGACCCAGTACTTC CASSLTGGPETQYF
- TRBJ2-3 TRBV27 few TGTGCCAGCAGTTTATCGCTCGGACTGGGTTCTAGCACAGATACGCAGTATTTT CASSLSLGLGSSTDTQYF
TRBD1 TRBJ1-2 TRBV2 - TGTGCCAGCAGTGATAACAGGGGCAACTATGGCTACACCTTC CASSDNRGNYGYTF
- TRBJ2-7 TRBV19 - TGTGCCAGTAGTATTGGGGGGTCCGACGAGCAGTACTTC CASSIGGSDEQYF
- TRBJ2-7 TRBV11-3 once TGTGCCAGCAGCCAAATGGACTATCCCTACGAGCAGTACTTC CASSQMDYPYEQYF
- TRBJ2-7 TRBV21-1 few TGTGCCAGCAGCACTGAACGTAGCGGGCGTTCCTACGAGCAGTACTTC CASSTERSGRSYEQYF
TRBD2 TRBJ2-7 TRBV2 - TGTGCCAGCAGTGGATCCGGGAGGGTAAAACTTTACGAGCAGTACTTC CASSGSGRVKLYEQYF
TRBD2 TRBJ2-3 TRBV7-3 - TGTGCCAGCAGCGTCCTAGCGGGGGGGGGCACAGATACGCAGTATTTT CASSVLAGGGTDTQYF
TRBD2 TRBJ2-3 TRBV5-6 few TGTGCCAGCAGCCAAAGGGGACTAGCGGGCCAATCGCAGTATTTT CASSQRGLAGQSQYF
- TRBJ1-1 TRBV5-6 - TGTGCCAGCAGCTTCCTGGGGGGGATATTAGACACTGAAGCTTTCTTT CASSFLGGILDTEAFF
TRBD1 TRBJ2-7 TRBV29-1 - TGCAGCGTTACGACAGGGGGCCGGGGTGGTTTCAACGAGCAGTACTTC CSVTTGGRGGFNEQYF
TRBD2 TRBJ2-2 TRBV29-1 - TGCAGCGTTGTGGGGGAGGGCCAGGGCGGGGAGCTGTTTTTT CSVVGEGQGGELFF
- TRBJ1-1 TRBV19 - TGTGCCAGTAGGTACGGACAGAACACTGAAGCTTTCTTT CASRYGQNTEAFF
TRBD1 TRBJ1-4 TRBV5-1 - TGCGCCAGCAGCTTGGCGACAGGGGATGAAAAACTGTTTTTT CASSLATGDEKLFF
- TRBJ2-1 TRBV4-1 - TGCGCCAGCAGCCAAGTATTGAGTAACGGTGAGCAGTTCTTC CASSQVLSNGEQFF
TRBD1 TRBJ2-3 TRBV29-1 - TGCAGCGTGTCCTCTCCGGCAGGGGGCGCATCAGATACGCAGTATTTT CSVSSPAGGASDTQYF
- TRBJ2-5 TRBV7-6 - TGTGCCAGCAGCTTAGAGGGGCCAGGGGTGAGAGAGACCCAGTACTTC CASSLEGPGVRETQYF
- TRBJ2-7 TRBV19 - TGTGCCAGTAGTAGCGGCAGCTCCTACGAGCAGTACTTC CASSSGSSYEQYF
- TRBJ2-3 TRBV25-1 - TGTGCCAGCAGTGATCTCGGGTACACAGATACGCAGTATTTT CASSDLGYTDTQYF
- TRBJ2-7 TRBV2 medium-sized TGTGCCAGCAGGGGAATTAGACAGGCCACTGGTACCTACGAGCAGTACTTC CASRGIRQATGTYEQYF
- TRBJ2-7 TRBV5-1 - TGCGCCAGCAGCTTGACGGGACTGACTTACGAGCAGTACTTC CASSLTGLTYEQYF
- TRBJ2-2 TRBV7-8 - TGTGCCAGCAGCTTAGCCCTTTATGACAGTTCCCCGGGCACCGGGGAGCTGTTTTTT CASSLALYDSSPGTGELFF
- TRBJ2-1 TRBV9 few TGTGCCAGTGCGCGGGATGCCTACAATGAGCAGTTCTTC CASARDAYNEQFF
- TRBJ2-5 TRBV14 - TGTGCCAGCAGCCTCGGGGTCCTCCAAGAGACCCAGTACTTC CASSLGVLQETQYF
- TRBJ1-1 TRBV25-1 - TGTGCCAGCAGTGAATCTTTGAGGGGGGAAGCTTTCTTT CASSESLRGEAFF
- TRBJ2-5 TRBV5-4 - TGTGCCAGCAGCTTCGGTGAGACCCAGTACTTC CASSFGETQYF
- TRBJ2-7 TRBV27 - TGTGCCAGCAGTCTAAGCCGGGGATTACCCTACGAGCAGTACTTC CASSLSRGLPYEQYF
- TRBJ1-5 TRBV21-1 - TGTGCCAGCAGCAAAGTGTCAGAAAATCAGCCCCAGCATTTT CASSKVSENQPQHF
- TRBJ2-5 TRBV5-8 - TGTGCCAGCAGCCCCGACAGTGACCCTCGGGAGACCCAGTACTTC CASSPDSDPRETQYF
TRBD2 TRBJ2-3 TRBV2 few TGTGCCAGCAGCGGAACCTCTAGCGGGGGGGCCGGGGCAGATACGCAGTATTTT CASSGTSSGGAGADTQYF
- TRBJ2-5 TRBV7-9 many TGTGCCAGCAGCTTAGAATCGGAGCTGGGCCAAGAGACCCAGTACTTC CASSLESELGQETQYF
- TRBJ2-7 TRBV5-1 - TGCGCCAGCAGCGTAGACAGGTTCTCCTACGAGCAGTACTTC CASSVDRFSYEQYF